This entry lists 15 T cell receptor beta chains sequenced from one sample in a study of blood T cell repertoires in COVID-19. Libraries were prepared by immunoSEQ multiplex PCR; TCRdb keeps only in-frame clonotypes and omits some of them. This sample has 150,000 to 200,000 clones, with 85% to 90% found just once. The specimen was peripheral blood. The receptor source for this set is a man aged 18 to 30 with acute or convalescent COVID-19.

The rearrangement joins TRBV29-1 to TRBJ2-5, with a possible D match to TRBD1 (7 bases). V lost 6 bases, J lost 5 bases, and 10 bases lay in between. Germline-derived CDR1 and CDR2 are SQVTM and ANQGSEA. The CDR3 is 11 residues long. CDR3 loop: CSVSGGETQYF. The CDR3, as DNA: TGCAGCGTGTCAGGGGGGGAGACCCAGTACTTC.

V is TRBV7-2 and J is TRBJ2-5; D may be TRBD1 (5 bases). Trimming took off 1 base at V and 5 bases at J, with 14 bases between the two ends. This CDR3 has 15 residues. Germline-derived CDR1 and CDR2 are SGHTA and FQGNSA. DNA of the CDR3: TGTGCCAGCAGCTTAGGCTTAGGGGTTTCTGAGACCCAGTACTTC. Translating gives CASSLGLGVSETQYF.

This clone was seen once. The genes are TRBV5-8 and TRBJ2-7; possibly TRBD1 for D (6 bases). V lost 2 bases and J lost 2, with 17 bases in between. This CDR3 has 16 residues. From germline, CDR1 is SGHTS and CDR2 YDEGEE. The CDR3, as DNA: TGTGCCAGCAGCTTAAGTTACAGGACAGCAACCTACGAGCAGTACTTC. This codes for CASSLSYRTATYEQYF. Full variable domain (missing parts from reference TRBV5-8 and TRBJ2-7): EAGVTQSPTHLIKTRGQQATLRCSPISGHTSVYWYQQALGLGLQFLLWYDEGEERNRGNFPPRFSGRQFPNYSSELNVNALELEDSALYLCASSLSYRTATYEQYFGPGTRLTVT.

This chain uses TRBV19 with TRBJ2-4; tentative D call: TRBD2 (6 bases). Germline V gives CDR1 LNHDA, CDR2 SQIVND (reference sequence). The CDR3 sequence is 16 residues long. V was clipped by 4 bases and J by 3 bases, with 16 bases between them. The CDR3: CASSSPLTAGKNIQYF. The CDR3 bases are TGTGCCAGTAGTAGCCCCTTGACAGCGGGCAAAAACATTCAGTACTTC.

This chain's CDR3 is CAWSSPGQGSYYGYTF. The CDR3 DNA reads TGTGCCTGGAGTTCACCGGGACAGGGGTCTTACTATGGCTACACCTTC. The V gene is TRBV30, the J gene TRBJ1-2; 10 bases are a match to TRBD1. CDR1 and CDR2 from the germline V gene are GTSNPN and SVGIG (reference sequence). V shed 2 bases, J shed 3 bases, and the junction held 9 bases outside the gene matches. The CDR3 is 16 residues long.

J is TRBJ1-2 and V is TRBV2; 8 bases map to TRBD1. CDR1 is SNHLY and CDR2 is FYNNEI in the germline V gene. The CDR3 runs 15 residues. With V trimmed by 7 bases and J by 0 bases, 7 bases remained unmatched. The CDR3: CASTLGQGPNYGYTF. Here the CDR3 DNA reads TGTGCCAGCACCCTCGGACAGGGCCCTAACTATGGCTACACCTTC. The full variable domain, its missing parts supplied by reference TRBV2 and TRBJ1-2, is EPEVTQTPSHQVTQMGQEVILRCVPISNHLYFYWYRQILGQKVEFLVSFYNNEISEKSEIFDDQFSVERPDGSNFTLKIRSTKLEDSAMYFCASTLGQGPNYGYTFGSGTRLTVV.

The chain has TRBV3-1 (or the pseudogene TRBV3-2) and TRBJ1-6; 8 nucleotides line up with TRBD1. Trimming at V came to 4 bases and at J to 9 bases, leaving 17 bases not matched to a gene. The CDR3 totals 18 residues. The germline V gene has CDR1 LGHDT and CDR2 YNNKEL (reference sequence). CDR3 region: CASSRPPGTGGVRSPLHF. DNA for the CDR3: TGTGCCAGCAGCCGCCCCCCTGGGACAGGAGGAGTGCGTTCACCCCTCCACTTT.

V usage is TRBV9 and J usage is TRBJ2-1; TRBD1 might be the D (6 bases). Germline assignment: CDR1 SGDLS and CDR2 YYNGEE. The CDR3 contains 15 residues. V lost 0 bases to trimming and J lost 4 bases, with 11 bases between them. The CDR3 bases are TGTGCCAGCAGCGTAGTGGGGGCGCCTTACAATGAGCAGTTCTTC. Amino acid sequence: CASSVVGAPYNEQFF.

This clone was picked up one time. The V call is TRBV7-2, the J call TRBJ2-3; 9 nucleotides align to TRBD2. The germline V gene has CDR1 SGHTA and CDR2 FQGNSA. V trimming: 1 base; J trimming: 1 base; junction bases outside the gene matches: 3. This CDR3 has 16 amino acids. CDR3 region: CASSLGASGGTDTQYF. The DNA for the CDR3 is TGTGCCAGCAGCTTAGGGGCTAGCGGGGGCACAGATACGCAGTATTTT. The variable domain in full, with the rest retrieved from reference TRBV7-2 and TRBJ2-3, is GAGVSQSPSNKVTEKGKDVELRCDPISGHTALYWYRQSLGQGLEFLIYFQGNSAPDKSGLPSDRFSAERTGGSVSTLTIQRTQQEDSAVYLCASSLGASGGTDTQYFGPGTRLTVL.

The gene calls are TRBV4-1 and TRBJ1-1; D is unresolved. This CDR3 is built from 14 residues. Germline V gene sequence: CDR1 MGHRA, CDR2 YSYEKL. Trimming took off 5 bases at V and 6 bases at J, with 16 bases between the two ends. In DNA form, the CDR3 reads TGCGCCAGCAGCGAAGGGAGGAGGAGCGCTGAAGCTTTCTTT. It is translated as CASSEGRRSAEAFF.

The chain has TRBV7-8 and TRBJ1-4, with 7 bases that match TRBD1. Looked up from germline, CDR1 is SGHVS and CDR2 is FQNEAQ. V shed 4 bases, J shed 2 bases, and the junction held 4 bases outside the gene matches. This CDR3 is 15 amino acids long. This CDR3 reads CASSSPGQTNEKLFF. CDR3 DNA sequence: TGTGCCAGCAGCTCGCCGGGACAGACTAATGAAAAACTGTTTTTT. Full variable domain (remainder filled in from reference TRBV7-8 and TRBJ1-4): GAGVSQSPRYKVAKRGQDVALRCDPISGHVSLFWYQQALGQGPEFLTYFQNEAQLDKSGLPSDRFFAERPEGSVSTLKIQRTQQEDSAVYLCASSSPGQTNEKLFFGSGTQLSVL.

This clone was recorded only once. V gene TRBV3-1 (or the pseudogene TRBV3-2) combines with J gene TRBJ2-5; TRBD2 matches at 8 bases. The CDR3 spans 17 residues. V shed 0 bases and J 5 bases; nucleotides not matched to a gene: 11. Germline CDR1 and CDR2: LGHDT and YNNKEL (reference sequence). The CDR3 DNA is TGTGCCAGCAGCCAAGATAGGTCGGGGGGGGCCCGTGAGACCCAGTACTTC. This gives the protein CASSQDRSGGARETQYF.

The chain has TRBV2 and TRBJ2-4; D possibly corresponds to TRBD2 (6 bases). Trimming stripped 4 bases from V and 10 bases from J, with 14 bases between. The CDR3 contains 13 residues. The germline gives CDR1 SNHLY, CDR2 FYNNEI. The CDR3 sequence: CASSVRGSGIQYF. Written as DNA, the CDR3 is TGTGCCAGCAGTGTTCGGGGTAGCGGTATTCAGTACTTC.

This clone showed up just once. This rearrangement joins TRBV9 to TRBJ2-1, with TRBD2 identical over 9 bases. The V and J ends lost 5 bases and 1 base, in that order; junction bases with no gene match: 7. The germline CDR1 and CDR2 sequences are SGDLS and YYNGEE. The CDR3 covers 16 residues. CDR3 DNA: TGTGCCAGCAGTGGAGGGACTAGCAGTTCCTACAATGAGCAGTTCTTC. Translation: CASSGGTSSSYNEQFF.

The chain employs TRBV4-1 and TRBJ2-1; 9 nucleotides align to TRBD1. The ends lost 4 bases at V and 7 bases at J; junction bases unmatched: 5. The CDR3 sequence is 14 residues long. Germline V gene lookup returns CDR1 MGHRA and CDR2 YSYEKL. As DNA, the CDR3 is TGCGCCAGCAGCCTCGAGGACAGGGGAAATGAGCAGTTCTTC. Its protein is CASSLEDRGNEQFF.